The 9 T cell receptor beta chains listed next were all sequenced from one sample in a study of T cell responses to AZD1222 COVID-19 vaccine. Some clones are missing from TCRdb's copy, which holds only in-frame ones; the method was immunoSEQ multiplex PCR. Here the sample spans under 200,000 clones, 90% being singletons. The material was peripheral blood, obtained on day 0 of AZD1222 vaccination. The receptors derive from an adult in good health.

J is TRBJ1-2 and V is TRBV5-1; 11 bases are shared with TRBD1. The CDR3 runs 15 residues. Per the germline V gene, CDR1 is SGHRS and CDR2 is YFSETQ. Losses at the gene ends were 0 bases for V and 6 bases for J; bases not matched to a gene: 4. The CDR3 DNA follows: TGCGCCAGCAGCTTGGTAGGACAGGGGGCTGATGGCTACACCTTC. Its translation: CASSLVGQGADGYTF. The entire variable domain, with the rest obtained from reference TRBV5-1 and TRBJ1-2, is as follows: KAGVTQTPRYLIKTRGQQVTLSCSPISGHRSVSWYQQTPGQGLQFLFEYFSETQRNKGNFPGRFSGRQFSNSRSEMNVSTLELGDSALYLCASSLVGQGADGYTFGSGTRLTVV.

This chain joins TRBV9 and TRBJ2-6, with TRBD1 identical over 9 bases. V trimming: 4 bases; J trimming: 3 bases; junction bases outside the gene matches: 14. The CDR3 is 19 residues long. Germline V gene data show CDR1 as SGDLS and CDR2 as YYNGEE. The DNA for the CDR3 is TGTGCCAGCAGCCCCTGGGGACAGGGAATGGTAAATGGGGCCAACGTCCTGACTTTC. This translates into CASSPWGQGMVNGANVLTF.

This chain connects TRBV4-1 to TRBJ2-5; 8 bases map to TRBD2. Germline values: CDR1 MGHRA, CDR2 YSYEKL. The J segment lost 2 bases and the V segment lost 1 base, leaving 6 bases of the junction unmatched. The CDR3 contains 16 residues. CDR3 DNA: TGCGCCAGCAGCCAAGTGTTAAGCGGGGGACAAGAGACCCAGTACTTC. It is translated as CASSQVLSGGQETQYF.

This chain joins TRBV10-3 and TRBJ1-1; 8 nucleotides match TRBD1. The trim removed 0 bases at V and 0 bases at J, leaving 6 bases unmatched. Germline CDR1 is ENHRY and CDR2 is SYGVKD. There are 17 residues in the CDR3. In DNA, the CDR3 is TGTGCCATCAGTGAGTCGGGGACAGGTGGGATGAACACTGAAGCTTTCTTT. The encoded protein is CAISESGTGGMNTEAFF.

The chain links TRBV7-9 to TRBJ1-1, with D possibly being TRBD1 (5 bases). The germline V gene has CDR1 SEHNR and CDR2 FQNEAQ (reference sequence). This CDR3 comprises 13 residues. Between the trimmed V and J ends, which lost 4 bases and 1 base, there was a span of 7 bases. The CDR3 DNA reads as TGTGCCAGCAGCTCCGGGGGGAACACTGAAGCTTTCTTT. This sequence encodes CASSSGGNTEAFF.

The chain links TRBV2 to TRBJ2-5, with a tentative D call TRBD2 (6 bases). The ends were cut back, 3 bases at V and 5 bases at J, with 22 bases in the middle. CDR1 is SNHLY and CDR2 is FYNNEI in the germline V gene. CDR3 size: 17 residues. CDR3 bases: TGTGCCAGCAGTGAGGACCTAGCGACATGGAGGGTGGAGACCCAGTACTTC. It specifies CASSEDLATWRVETQYF.

This rearrangement joins TRBV18 to TRBJ1-1; perhaps TRBD1 as D (5 bases). Trimming stripped 2 bases from V and 5 bases from J, with 12 bases between. The length of the CDR3 is 14 residues. CDR1 KGHSH and CDR2 LQKENI come from the germline V gene. CDR3 in DNA: TGTGCCAGCTCACCAAATCAGGGCGCAACTGAAGCTTTCTTT. Encoded protein: CASSPNQGATEAFF. Complete variable domain (other parts from reference TRBV18 and TRBJ1-1): NAGVMQNPRHLVRRRGQEARLRCSPMKGHSHVYWYRQLPEEGLKFMVYLQKENIIDESGMPKERFSAEFPKEGPSILRIQQVVRGDSAAYFCASSPNQGATEAFFGQGTRLTVV.

The rearrangement links TRBV9 to TRBJ1-2, with 10 bases identical to TRBD1. V lost 2 bases, J lost 5 bases, and 9 bases stayed unmatched. Germline CDR1 reads SGDLS; CDR2 reads YYNGEE. This CDR3 contains 16 residues. CDR3 loop: CASSVPSGTGAYGYTF. The CDR3 bases are TGTGCCAGCAGCGTTCCTTCCGGGACAGGGGCGTATGGCTACACCTTC.

The chain employs TRBV7-9 and TRBJ2-6; D is unclear. V was cut by 2 bases and J by 0 bases, with 5 bases left in between. This CDR3 contains 15 residues. The germline V gene encodes CDR1 SEHNR and CDR2 FQNEAQ (reference sequence). The DNA of the CDR3 is TGTGCCAGCAGCTTACAAAGCTCTGGGGCCAACGTCCTGACTTTC. This gives the protein CASSLQSSGANVLTF.